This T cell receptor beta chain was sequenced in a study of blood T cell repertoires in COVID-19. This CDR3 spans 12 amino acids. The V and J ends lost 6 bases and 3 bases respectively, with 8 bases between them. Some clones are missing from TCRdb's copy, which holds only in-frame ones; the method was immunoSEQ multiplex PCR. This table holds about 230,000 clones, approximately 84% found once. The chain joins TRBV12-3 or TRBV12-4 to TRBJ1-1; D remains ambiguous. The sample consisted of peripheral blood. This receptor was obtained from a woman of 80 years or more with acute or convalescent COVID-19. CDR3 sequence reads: CASSPGHTEAFF. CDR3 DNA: TGTGCCAGCAGCCCGGGTCACACTGAAGCTTTCTTT.